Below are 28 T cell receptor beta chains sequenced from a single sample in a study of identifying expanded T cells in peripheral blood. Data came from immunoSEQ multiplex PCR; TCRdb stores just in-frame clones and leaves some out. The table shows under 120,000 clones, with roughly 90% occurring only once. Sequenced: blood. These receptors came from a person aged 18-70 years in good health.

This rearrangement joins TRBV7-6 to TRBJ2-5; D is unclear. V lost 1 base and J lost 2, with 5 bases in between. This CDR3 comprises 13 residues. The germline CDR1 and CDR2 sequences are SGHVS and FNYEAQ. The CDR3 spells CASSLVLQETQYF. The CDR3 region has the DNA TGTGCCAGCAGCTTAGTATTGCAAGAGACCCAGTACTTC.

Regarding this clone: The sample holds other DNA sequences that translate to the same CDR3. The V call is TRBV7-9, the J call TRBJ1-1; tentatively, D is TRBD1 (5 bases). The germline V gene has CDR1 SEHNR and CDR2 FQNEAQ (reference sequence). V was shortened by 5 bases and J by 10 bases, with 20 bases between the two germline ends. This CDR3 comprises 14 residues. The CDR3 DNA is TGTGCCAGCAGCGCGACGGGGGGATCCACCCGAGCTTTCTTT. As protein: CASSATGGSTRAFF.

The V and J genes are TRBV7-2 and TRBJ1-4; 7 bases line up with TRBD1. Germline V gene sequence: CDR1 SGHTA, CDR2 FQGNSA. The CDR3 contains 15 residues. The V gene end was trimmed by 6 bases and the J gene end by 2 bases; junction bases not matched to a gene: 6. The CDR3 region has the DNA TGTGCCAGCAGTCAACAGGGGACGACTAATGAAAAACTGTTTTTT. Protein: CASSQQGTTNEKLFF.

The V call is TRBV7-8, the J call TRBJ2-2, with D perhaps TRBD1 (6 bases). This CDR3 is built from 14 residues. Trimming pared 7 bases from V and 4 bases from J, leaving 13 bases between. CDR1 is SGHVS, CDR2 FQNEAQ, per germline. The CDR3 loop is CASIPGDVTGELFF. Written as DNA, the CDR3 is TGTGCCAGCATCCCAGGGGATGTCACCGGGGAGCTGTTTTTT.

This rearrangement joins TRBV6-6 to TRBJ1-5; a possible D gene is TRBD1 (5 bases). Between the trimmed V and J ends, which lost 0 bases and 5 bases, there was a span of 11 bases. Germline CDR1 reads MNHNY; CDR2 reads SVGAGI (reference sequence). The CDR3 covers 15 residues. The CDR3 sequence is CASSYSPGLYQPQHF. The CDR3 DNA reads TGTGCCAGCAGTTACTCGCCAGGGTTGTATCAGCCCCAGCATTTT.

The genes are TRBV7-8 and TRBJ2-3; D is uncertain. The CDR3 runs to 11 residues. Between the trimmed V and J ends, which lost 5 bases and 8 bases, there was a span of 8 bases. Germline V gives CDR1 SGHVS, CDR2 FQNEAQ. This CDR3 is CASSLGGTQYF. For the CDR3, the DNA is TGTGCCAGCAGCCTAGGCGGTACGCAGTATTTT.

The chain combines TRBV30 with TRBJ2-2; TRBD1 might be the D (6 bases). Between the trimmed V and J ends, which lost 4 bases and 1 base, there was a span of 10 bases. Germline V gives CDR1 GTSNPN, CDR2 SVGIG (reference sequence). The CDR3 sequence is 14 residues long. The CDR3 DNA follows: TGTGCCTGGAACTGGGGACAGAACACCGGGGAGCTGTTTTTT. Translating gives CAWNWGQNTGELFF. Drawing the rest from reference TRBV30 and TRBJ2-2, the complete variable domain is SQTIHQWPATLVQPVGSPLSLECTVEGTSNPNLYWYRQAAGRGLQLLFYSVGIGQISSEVPQNLSASRPQDRQFILSSKKLLLSDSGFYLCAWNWGQNTGELFFGEGSRLTVL.

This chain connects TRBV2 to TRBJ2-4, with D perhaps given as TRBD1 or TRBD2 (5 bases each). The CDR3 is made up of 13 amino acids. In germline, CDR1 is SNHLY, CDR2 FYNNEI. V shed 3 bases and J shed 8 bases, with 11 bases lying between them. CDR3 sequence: CASSEGDSDIQYF. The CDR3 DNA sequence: TGTGCCAGCAGTGAGGGGGATAGTGACATTCAGTACTTC.

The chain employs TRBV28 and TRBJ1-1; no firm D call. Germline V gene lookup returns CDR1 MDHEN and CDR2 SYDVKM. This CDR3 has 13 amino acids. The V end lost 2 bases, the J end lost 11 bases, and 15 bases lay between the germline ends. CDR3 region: CASSLGGRTAAFF. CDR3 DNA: TGTGCCAGCAGTTTAGGTGGTCGGACGGCGGCTTTCTTT.

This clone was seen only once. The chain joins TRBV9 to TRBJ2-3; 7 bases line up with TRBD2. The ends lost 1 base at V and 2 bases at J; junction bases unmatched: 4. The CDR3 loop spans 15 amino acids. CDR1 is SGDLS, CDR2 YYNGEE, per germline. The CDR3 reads CASSVRSGDTDTQYF. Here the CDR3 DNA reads TGTGCCAGCAGCGTACGAAGCGGGGACACAGATACGCAGTATTTT.

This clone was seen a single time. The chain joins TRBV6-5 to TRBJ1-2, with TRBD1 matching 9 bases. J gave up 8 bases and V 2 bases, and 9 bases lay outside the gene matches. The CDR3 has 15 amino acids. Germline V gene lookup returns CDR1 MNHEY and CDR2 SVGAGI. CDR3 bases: TGTGCCAGCAGTTACCAGAGGGACAGGGATTTCGGCTACACCTTC. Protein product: CASSYQRDRDFGYTF.

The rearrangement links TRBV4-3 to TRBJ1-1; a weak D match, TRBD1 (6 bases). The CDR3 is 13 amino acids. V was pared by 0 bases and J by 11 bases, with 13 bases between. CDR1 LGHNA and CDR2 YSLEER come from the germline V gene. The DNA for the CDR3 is TGCGCCAGCAGCCAAGACGGGGGGCGAGGCGCTTTCTTT. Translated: CASSQDGGRGAFF.

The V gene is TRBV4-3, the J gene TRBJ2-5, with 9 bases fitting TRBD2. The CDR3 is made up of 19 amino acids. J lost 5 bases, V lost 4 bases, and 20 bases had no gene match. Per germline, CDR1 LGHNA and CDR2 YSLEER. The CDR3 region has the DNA TGCGCCAGCAGCCTCACGCCTGCGGGGGGGGGCTTGATAGAGGAGACCCAGTACTTC. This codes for CASSLTPAGGGLIEETQYF.

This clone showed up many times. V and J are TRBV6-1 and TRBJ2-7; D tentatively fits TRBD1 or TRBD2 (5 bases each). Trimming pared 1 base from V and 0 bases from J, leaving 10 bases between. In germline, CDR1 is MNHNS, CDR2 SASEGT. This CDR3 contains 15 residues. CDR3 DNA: TGTGCCAGCAGTGAAGAGGGGAGTAGCTCCTACGAGCAGTACTTC. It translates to CASSEEGSSSYEQYF.

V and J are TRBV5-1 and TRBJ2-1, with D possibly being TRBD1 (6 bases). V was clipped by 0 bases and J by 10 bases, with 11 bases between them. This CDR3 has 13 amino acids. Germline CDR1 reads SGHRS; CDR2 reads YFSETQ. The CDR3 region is CASSLGKQGEQFF. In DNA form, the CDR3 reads TGCGCCAGCAGCTTGGGTAAGCAGGGGGAGCAGTTCTTC. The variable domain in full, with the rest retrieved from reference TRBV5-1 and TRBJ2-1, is KAGVTQTPRYLIKTRGQQVTLSCSPISGHRSVSWYQQTPGQGLQFLFEYFSETQRNKGNFPGRFSGRQFSNSRSEMNVSTLELGDSALYLCASSLGKQGEQFFGPGTRLTVL.

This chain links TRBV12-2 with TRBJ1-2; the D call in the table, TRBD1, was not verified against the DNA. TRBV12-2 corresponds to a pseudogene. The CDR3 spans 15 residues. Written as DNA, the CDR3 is TGTGCAAGTCGCTTCCCAGGACAGGGTGTCTATGGCTACACCTTC. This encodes CASRFPGQGVYGYTF.

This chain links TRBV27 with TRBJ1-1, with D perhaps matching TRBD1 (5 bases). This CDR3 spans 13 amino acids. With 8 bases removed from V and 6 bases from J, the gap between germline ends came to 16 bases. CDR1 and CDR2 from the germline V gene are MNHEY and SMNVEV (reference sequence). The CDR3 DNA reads TGTGCCAGCGTGGGGCTCGTGATAGCTGAAGCTTTCTTT. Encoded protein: CASVGLVIAEAFF.

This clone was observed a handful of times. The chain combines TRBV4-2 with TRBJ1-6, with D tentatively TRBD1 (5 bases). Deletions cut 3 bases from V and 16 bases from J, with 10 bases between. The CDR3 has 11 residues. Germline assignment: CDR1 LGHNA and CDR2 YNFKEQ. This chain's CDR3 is CASSHEWGLHF. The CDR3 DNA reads TGTGCCAGCAGCCACGAGTGGGGGCTCCACTTT.

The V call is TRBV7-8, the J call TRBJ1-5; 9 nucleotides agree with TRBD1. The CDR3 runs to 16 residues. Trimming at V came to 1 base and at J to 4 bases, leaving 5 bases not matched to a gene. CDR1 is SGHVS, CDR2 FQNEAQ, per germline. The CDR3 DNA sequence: TGTGCCAGCAGCTTAGGGGACAGGGTTAGAAATCAGCCCCAGCATTTT. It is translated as CASSLGDRVRNQPQHF. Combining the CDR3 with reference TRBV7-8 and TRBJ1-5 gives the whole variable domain GAGVSQSPRYKVAKRGQDVALRCDPISGHVSLFWYQQALGQGPEFLTYFQNEAQLDKSGLPSDRFFAERPEGSVSTLKIQRTQQEDSAVYLCASSLGDRVRNQPQHFGDGTRLSIL.

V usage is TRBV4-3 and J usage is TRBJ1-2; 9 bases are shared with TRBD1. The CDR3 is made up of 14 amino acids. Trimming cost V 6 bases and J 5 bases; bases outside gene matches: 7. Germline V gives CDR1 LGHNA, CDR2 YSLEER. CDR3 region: CASSKQGAGYGYTF. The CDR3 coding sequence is TGCGCCAGCAGTAAACAGGGGGCAGGGTATGGCTACACCTTC.

The CDR3 spells CASTPRGFDTGELFF. CDR3 in DNA: TGTGCCAGCACCCCTAGGGGCTTCGACACCGGGGAGCTGTTTTTT. V is TRBV6-5 and J is TRBJ2-2, with D maybe TRBD1 (5 bases). The CDR3 loop spans 15 amino acids. The germline V gene has CDR1 MNHEY and CDR2 SVGAGI. The V gene lost 7 bases and the J gene lost 3 bases, with 15 bases spanning the gap.

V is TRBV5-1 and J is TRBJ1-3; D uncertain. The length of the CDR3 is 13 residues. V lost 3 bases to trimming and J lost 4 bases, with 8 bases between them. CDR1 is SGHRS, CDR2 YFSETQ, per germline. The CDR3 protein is CASSSTGGNTIYF. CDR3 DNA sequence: TGCGCCAGCAGCTCGACGGGCGGAAACACCATATATTTT.

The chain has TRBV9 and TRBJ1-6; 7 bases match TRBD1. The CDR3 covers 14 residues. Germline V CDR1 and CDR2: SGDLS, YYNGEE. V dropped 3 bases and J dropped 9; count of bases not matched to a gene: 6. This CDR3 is CASSEQGFGSPLHF. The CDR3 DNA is TGTGCCAGCAGCGAACAGGGGTTCGGTTCACCCCTCCACTTT.

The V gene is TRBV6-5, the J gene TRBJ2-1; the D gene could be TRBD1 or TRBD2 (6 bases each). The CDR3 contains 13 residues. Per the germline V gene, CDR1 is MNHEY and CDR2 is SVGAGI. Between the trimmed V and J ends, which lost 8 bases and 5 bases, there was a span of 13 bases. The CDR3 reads CASQWGADNEQFF. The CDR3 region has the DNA TGTGCCAGCCAATGGGGGGCCGACAATGAGCAGTTCTTC.

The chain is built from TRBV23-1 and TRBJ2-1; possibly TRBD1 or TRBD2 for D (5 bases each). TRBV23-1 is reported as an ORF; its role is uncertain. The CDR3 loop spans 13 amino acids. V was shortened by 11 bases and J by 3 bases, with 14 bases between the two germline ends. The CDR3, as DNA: TGCGCCCCCGGGGCAGGGATCTACAATGAGCAGTTCTTC. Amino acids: CAPGAGIYNEQFF.

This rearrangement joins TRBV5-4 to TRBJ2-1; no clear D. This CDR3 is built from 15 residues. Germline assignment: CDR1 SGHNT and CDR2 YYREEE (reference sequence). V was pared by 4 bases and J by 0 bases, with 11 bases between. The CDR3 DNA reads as TGTGCCAGCAGCCGGGCCTGGAGCTCCTACAATGAGCAGTTCTTC. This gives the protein CASSRAWSSYNEQFF.

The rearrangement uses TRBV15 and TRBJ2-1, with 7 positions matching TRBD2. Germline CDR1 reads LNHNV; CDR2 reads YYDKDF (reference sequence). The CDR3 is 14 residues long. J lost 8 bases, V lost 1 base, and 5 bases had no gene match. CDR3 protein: CATSRVGGLDEQFF. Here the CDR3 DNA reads TGTGCCACCAGCAGAGTGGGAGGGCTGGATGAGCAGTTCTTC.

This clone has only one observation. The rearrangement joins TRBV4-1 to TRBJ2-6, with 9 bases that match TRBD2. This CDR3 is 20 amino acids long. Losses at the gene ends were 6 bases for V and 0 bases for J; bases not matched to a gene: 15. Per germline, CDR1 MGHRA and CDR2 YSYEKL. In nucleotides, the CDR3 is TGCGCCAGCAGTCACAGCGGACTAGCGCCTGCATCCTCTGGGGCCAACGTCCTGACTTTC. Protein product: CASSHSGLAPASSGANVLTF.